This T cell receptor beta chain comes out of a study of memory CD4+ T cells and cytomegalovirus serostatus. Study-wide results and caveats: Suggested: most of the CMV-linked TCR signature lies in CD4+ memory cells.

Regarding this clone: Its antigen is unknown.

Germline V lookup: CDR1 SGHTA, CDR2 FQGTGA. V lost 5 bases and J 4 bases, leaving 9 bases between the germline ends. CDR3 size: 13 residues. Single viable CD3+CD4+CD8-CD45RO+ cells were sorted as the memory CD4+ T cells. Total CD4+ T cells were enriched by CD4 positive selection. Sequenced by immunoSEQ multiplex PCR; TCRdb stores in-frame clones only, minus some. The repertoire has under 50,000 clones, around four fifths of them found once; the top ten carry about 1.1%. The genes are TRBV7-3 and TRBJ1-3; D remains unclear. The sample was memory CD4+ T cells from blood. This clonotype was obtained from an adult in good health and CMV-seropositive. CDR3 nucleotides: TGTGCCAGCAGCCAAGGATGGGGAAACACCATATATTTT. Its translation is CASSQGWGNTIYF. Full variable domain (remainder filled in from reference TRBV7-3 and TRBJ1-3): GAGVSQTPSNKVTEKGKYVELRCDPISGHTALYWYRQSLGQGPEFLIYFQGTGAADDSGLPNDRFFAVRPEGSVSTLKIQRTERGDSAVYLCASSQGWGNTIYFGEGSWLTVV.